This TCR beta chain was captured by sequencing in a study of regulatory T cells in long-lasting Graves disease. Study conclusions and caveats: Accuracy was perhaps lowered by the small sample size. Newly diagnosed disease favored TRBV20-1 and TRBJ2-1 over persistent disease.

The germline V gene has CDR1 MNHEY and CDR2 SMNVEV (reference sequence). Trimming pared 2 bases from V and 4 bases from J, leaving 16 bases between. The CDR3 totals 16 residues. Both iRepertoire HTBI primers and Arm-PCR of CDR3 regions were used to build the TCR beta libraries. A single record per CDR3 protein comes from TCRdb applying MiXCR to the multiplex PCR reads. The table has about 540,000 distinct CDR3 sequences, roughly 14% seen once. The time point here: newly diagnosed GD, antithyroid drugs for less than 3 months. The TCR library used RNA extracted from PBMCs. This clonotype occurred many times. Its antigen is undetermined. This sample also appeared in a second study, on T cells in Graves' hyperthyroidism and ophthalmopathy. That report adds: First-round RT-PCR of the TCR CDR3 relied on the HTBI primer set.

The sequences come from peripheral blood mononuclear cells (PBMCs), collected at new diagnosis, from a patient treated with antithyroid drugs. The V gene is TRBV27, the J gene TRBJ2-3; a possible D gene is TRBD1 (6 bases). This TCR was recovered from a man between 25 and 39 years old with Graves disease. The DNA for the CDR3 is TGTGCCAGCAGTTTAGCAGGGGCAGGCTTTTCAGATACGCAGTATTTT. It is translated as CASSLAGAGFSDTQYF.